This T cell receptor (beta chain) was sequenced for a study of blood T cell repertoires in COVID-19. Trimming pared 1 base from V and 0 bases from J, leaving 10 bases between. The CDR3 is 16 amino acids. Per the germline V gene, CDR1 is KGHSH and CDR2 is LQKENI. Clones were read by immunoSEQ multiplex PCR, and TCRdb kept only the in-frame ones, dropping some. This sample has approximately 150,000 clones, with 80% to 90% found just once. Material: peripheral blood. The sequence derives from a woman aged 60-70 years who had recovered from COVID-19. The gene calls are TRBV18 and TRBJ2-4, with D tentatively TRBD2 (6 bases). The CDR3 sequence: CASSPLGGEAKNIQYF. Here the CDR3 DNA reads TGTGCCAGCTCACCACTAGGCGGGGAAGCCAAAAACATTCAGTACTTC.